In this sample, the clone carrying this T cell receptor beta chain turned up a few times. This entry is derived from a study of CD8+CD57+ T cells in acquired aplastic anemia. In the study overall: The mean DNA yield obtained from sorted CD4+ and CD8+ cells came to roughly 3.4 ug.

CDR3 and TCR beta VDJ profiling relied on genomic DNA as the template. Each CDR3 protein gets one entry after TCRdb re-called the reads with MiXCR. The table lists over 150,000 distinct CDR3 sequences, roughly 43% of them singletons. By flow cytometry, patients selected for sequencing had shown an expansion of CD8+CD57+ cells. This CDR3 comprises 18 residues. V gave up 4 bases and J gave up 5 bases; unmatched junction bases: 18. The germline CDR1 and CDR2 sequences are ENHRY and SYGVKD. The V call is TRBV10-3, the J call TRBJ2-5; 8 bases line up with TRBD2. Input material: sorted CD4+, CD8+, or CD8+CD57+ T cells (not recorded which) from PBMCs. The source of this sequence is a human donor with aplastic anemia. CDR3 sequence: CAISVIGDVAGRMETQYF. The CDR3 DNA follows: TGTGCCATCAGTGTCATAGGGGACGTAGCGGGGAGGATGGAGACCCAGTACTTC.